This is a list of T cell receptor beta chains from one sample in a study of cytomegalovirus exposure and HLA in healthy donors. Only in-frame clones appear in the TCRdb table, and some are missing; sequencing was by immunoSEQ multiplex PCR. In the table there are about 89,000 clones, 55% to 65% of which are singletons. The sample was PBMCs. All receptors derive from a human donor in good health. The CDR3 runs from the conserved cysteine through the conserved F or W.

J: TRBJ2-5; V: TRBV5-1; CDR3: CASSLERVKETQYF
J: TRBJ2-1; V: TRBV5-1; CDR3: CASSLGGSRYNEQFF
J: TRBJ1-4; V: TRBV4-3; CDR3: CASSQEIYGGGEKLFF
J: TRBJ2-4; V: TRBV19; CDR3: CASSPLDEGWDFQYF
J: TRBJ1-2; V: TRBV6-1; CDR3: CASSEAHTSNYGYTF
J: TRBJ1-2; V: TRBV6-4; CDR3: CASTFSDYGYTF
J: TRBJ1-6; V: TRBV30; CDR3: CAWSAGQDNSPLHF
J: TRBJ2-7; V: TRBV9; CDR3: CASSYGTSGGYEQYF
J: TRBJ2-5; V: TRBV6-1; CDR3: CASSPPGQEKETQYF
J: TRBJ2-3; V: TRBV4-3; CDR3: CASSQNTGTGLDTQYF
J: TRBJ2-1; V: TRBV4-3; CDR3: CASSHELRGGAGEQFF
J: TRBJ2-5; V: TRBV30; CDR3: CAWSVLAGGLGETQYF
J: TRBJ2-1; V: TRBV6-5; CDR3: CASSYTGTTYNEQFF
J: TRBJ2-7; V: TRBV6-5; CDR3: CASRPQGSGSYEQYF
J: TRBJ2-2; V: TRBV5-1; CDR3: CASSPDTNTGELFF
J: TRBJ1-3; V: TRBV4-3; CDR3: CASSQERGLNTIYF
J: TRBJ1-2; V: TRBV14; CDR3: CASSQVAAAGYTF
J: TRBJ1-2; V: TRBV9; CDR3: CASSGYGTGLSNYGYTF
J: TRBJ2-5; V: TRBV7-9; CDR3: CASSLVGGEETQYF
J: TRBJ2-3; V: TRBV6-1; CDR3: CASSEFGQGGVDTQYF
J: TRBJ1-2; V: TRBV7-2; CDR3: CASRRTQGSLGYTF
J: TRBJ2-7; V: TRBV7-2; CDR3: CASSLLVSGFEQYF
J: TRBJ1-5; V: TRBV7-9; CDR3: CASSLGGVGNQPQHF
J: TRBJ1-4; V: TRBV29-1; CDR3: CSVQGGTSGTSEKLFF
J: TRBJ1-2; V: TRBV6-5; CDR3: CASSPPGDHGYTF
J: TRBJ2-5; V: TRBV7-3; CDR3: CASSLYTQETQYF
J: TRBJ1-1; V: TRBV6-5; CDR3: CASKSVTGTEAFF
J: TRBJ2-1; V: TRBV4-3; CDR3: CASSQARTSGGNEQFF
J: TRBJ2-7; V: TRBV14; CDR3: CASSQVGRRGSYEQYF
J: TRBJ2-7; V: TRBV5-1; CDR3: CASSADRGLYEQYF
J: TRBJ2-1; V: TRBV5-8; CDR3: CASSLVSGPMYNEQFF
J: TRBJ2-7; V: TRBV19; CDR3: CASSPSIAGVSYEQYF
J: TRBJ2-3; V: TRBV25-1; CDR3: CASSESAGSTDTQYF
J: TRBJ1-4; V: TRBV6-5; CDR3: CASSPNRAREEKLFF
J: TRBJ2-3; V: TRBV5-1; CDR3: CASSGGRLTDTQYF
J: TRBJ2-1; V: TRBV19; CDR3: CASSPSGLAGVYNEQFF
J: TRBJ2-5; V: TRBV5-1; CDR3: CASRTEQETQYF
J: TRBJ2-2; V: TRBV6-6; CDR3: CASLTRLAGNTGELFF
J: TRBJ2-7; V: TRBV5-1; CDR3: CASSSYVRTTRYEQYF
J: TRBJ1-6; V: TRBV9; CDR3: CASSVKGQGNSPLHF
J: TRBJ1-1; V: TRBV6-1; CDR3: CASSEAGGITEAFF
J: TRBJ2-1; V: TRBV6-6; CDR3: CASSPGRGVYNEQFF
J: TRBJ1-2; V: TRBV7-2; CDR3: CASSATGTNYGYTF
J: TRBJ1-1; V: TRBV7-2; CDR3: CASSLQEYTEAFF
J: TRBJ2-7; V: TRBV5-1; CDR3: CASSWGTATYEQYF
J: TRBJ2-7; V: TRBV19; CDR3: CASSLTKAGGYEQYF
J: TRBJ1-6; V: TRBV5-4; CDR3: CASSFRDRGRESPLHF
J: TRBJ2-3; V: TRBV2; CDR3: CASQNRASTDTQYF
J: TRBJ1-1; V: TRBV29-1; CDR3: CSVMNLQGQGNTEAFF
J: TRBJ1-2; V: TRBV2; CDR3: CASSGPLSGYGYTF
J: TRBJ2-5; V: TRBV10-3; CDR3: CAISAGGGETQYF